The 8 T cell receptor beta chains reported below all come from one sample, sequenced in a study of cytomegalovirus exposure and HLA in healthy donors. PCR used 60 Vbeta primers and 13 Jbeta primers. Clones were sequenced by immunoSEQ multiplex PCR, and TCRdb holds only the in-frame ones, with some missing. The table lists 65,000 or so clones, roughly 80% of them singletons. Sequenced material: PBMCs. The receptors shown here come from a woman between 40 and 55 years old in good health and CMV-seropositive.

CDR3 sequence: CASSPRGTDTQYF. The CDR3 region has the DNA TGTGCCAGCAGCCCGCGGGGGACAGATACGCAGTATTTT. V is TRBV7-9 and J is TRBJ2-3, with 7 positions matching TRBD2. V lost 5 bases and J lost 3; bases outside the gene matches: 2. This CDR3 contains 13 residues. Germline loops: CDR1 SEHNR, CDR2 FQNEAQ (reference sequence).

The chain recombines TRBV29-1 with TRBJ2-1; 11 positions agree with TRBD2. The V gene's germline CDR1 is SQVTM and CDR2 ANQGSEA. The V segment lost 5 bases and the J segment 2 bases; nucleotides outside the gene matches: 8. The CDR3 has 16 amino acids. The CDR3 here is CSVLAGGYKTYNEQFF. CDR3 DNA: TGCAGCGTTTTAGCGGGGGGGTATAAAACCTACAATGAGCAGTTCTTC.

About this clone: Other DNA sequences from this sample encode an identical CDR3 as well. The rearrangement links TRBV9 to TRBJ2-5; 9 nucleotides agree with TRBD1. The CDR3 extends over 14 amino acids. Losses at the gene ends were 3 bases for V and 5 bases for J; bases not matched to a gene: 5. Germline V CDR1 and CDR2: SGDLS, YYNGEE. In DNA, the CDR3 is TGTGCCAGCAGCGCAGACAGGGGGGTGGAGACCCAGTACTTC. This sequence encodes CASSADRGVETQYF. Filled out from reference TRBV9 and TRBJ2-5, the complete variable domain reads DSGVTQTPKHLITATGQRVTLRCSPRSGDLSVYWYQQSLDQGLQFLIQYYNGEERAKGNILERFSAQQFPDLHSELNLSSLELGDSALYFCASSADRGVETQYFGPGTRLLVL.

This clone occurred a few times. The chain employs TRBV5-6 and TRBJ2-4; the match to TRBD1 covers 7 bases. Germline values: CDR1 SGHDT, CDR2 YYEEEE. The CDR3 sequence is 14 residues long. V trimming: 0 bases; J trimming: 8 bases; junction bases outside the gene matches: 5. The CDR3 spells CASSLGQGRYIQYF. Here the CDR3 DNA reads TGTGCCAGCAGCTTGGGACAGGGTAGATACATTCAGTACTTC.

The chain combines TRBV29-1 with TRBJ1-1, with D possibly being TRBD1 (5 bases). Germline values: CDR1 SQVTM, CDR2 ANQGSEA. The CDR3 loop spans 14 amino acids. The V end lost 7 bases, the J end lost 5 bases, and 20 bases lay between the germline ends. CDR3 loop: CSARRGGSGTEAFF. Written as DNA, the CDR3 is TGCAGCGCCCGGCGGGGGGGGTCGGGGACTGAAGCTTTCTTT.

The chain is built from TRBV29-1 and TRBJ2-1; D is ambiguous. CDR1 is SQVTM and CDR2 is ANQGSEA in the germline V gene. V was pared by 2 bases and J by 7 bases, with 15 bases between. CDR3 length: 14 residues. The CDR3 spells CSVESGLDFNEQFF. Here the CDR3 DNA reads TGCAGCGTTGAATCGGGTTTGGATTTTAATGAGCAGTTCTTC.

The CDR3 region has the DNA TGTGCCAGTCGACAAATAACGACAGGGAAGGGGCACACCATATATTTT. It translates to CASRQITTGKGHTIYF. The chain joins TRBV19 to TRBJ1-3, with 7 bases lining up with TRBD1. Germline V gives CDR1 LNHDA, CDR2 SQIVND (reference sequence). The J segment lost 8 bases and the V segment lost 8 bases, leaving 18 bases of the junction unmatched. The CDR3 is 16 residues long. The whole variable domain, filled in from reference TRBV19 and TRBJ1-3, reads DGGITQSPKYLFRKEGQNVTLSCEQNLNHDAMYWYRQDPGQGLRLIYYSQIVNDFQKGDIAEGYSVSREKKESFPLTVTSAQKNPTAFYLCASRQITTGKGHTIYFGEGSWLTVV.

The CDR3 region is CSGVNRGQVWNTEAFF. In DNA, the CDR3 is TGCAGCGGGGTCAACAGGGGGCAGGTTTGGAACACTGAAGCTTTCTTT. This rearrangement joins TRBV29-1 to TRBJ1-1, with 9 bases aligning to TRBD1. V trimming: 7 bases; J trimming: 1 base; junction bases outside the gene matches: 13. CDR3 length equals 16 residues. Per the germline V gene, CDR1 is SQVTM and CDR2 is ANQGSEA.